The rows below give T cell receptor beta chains drawn from one sample of a study of cytomegalovirus exposure and HLA in healthy donors. Clones were read by immunoSEQ multiplex PCR, and TCRdb kept only the in-frame ones, dropping some. Here the sample spans 170,000 or so clones, over 65% being singletons. Sequences were obtained from PBMCs. These receptors were obtained from a woman aged 25 to 39 in good health and CMV-seropositive. Both conserved end residues are part of each CDR3. Each record gives: clone size, J gene, D gene, V gene, CDR3 protein, CDR3 DNA. D genes are given only for firm matches. Rows may omit the clone size; those that give it use once, few, many or a size class.

few TRBJ1-6 - TRBV6-5 CASSYRQANSPLHF TGTGCCAGCAGTTATCGACAGGCCAATTCACCCCTCCACTTT
- TRBJ2-5 TRBD2 TRBV5-6 CASSLMGGPGETQYF TGTGCCAGCAGCTTGATGGGAGGGCCGGGGGAGACCCAGTACTTC
- TRBJ2-3 - TRBV28 CASSLAGQWQYF TGTGCCAGCAGTTTAGCAGGCCAGTGGCAGTATTTT
once TRBJ1-2 - TRBV5-1 CASSLESGSDYGYTF TGCGCCAGCAGCTTGGAATCGGGGTCAGACTATGGCTACACCTTC
- TRBJ2-7 TRBD2 TRBV28 CASSPPGSGRPLYEQYF TGTGCCAGCAGTCCCCCGGGAAGCGGGAGGCCCCTCTACGAGCAGTACTTC
- TRBJ2-5 TRBD1 TRBV5-5 CASSFPGQGTGETQYF TGTGCCAGCAGCTTTCCGGGACAGGGGACGGGGGAGACCCAGTACTTC
few TRBJ2-7 TRBD1 TRBV4-1 CASSQAPQGAISYEQYF TGCGCCAGCAGCCAAGCTCCACAGGGGGCTATTTCCTACGAGCAGTACTTC
- TRBJ2-7 - TRBV28 CASSFPLYEQYF TGTGCCAGCAGTTTCCCCCTCTACGAGCAGTACTTC
- TRBJ2-7 TRBD1 TRBV5-4 CASSLSGQAKDYEQYF TGTGCCAGCAGCTTATCGGGACAGGCGAAGGACTACGAGCAGTACTTC
- TRBJ2-7 - TRBV5-8 CASSLAGAGRGEQYF TGTGCCAGCAGCTTGGCAGGGGCGGGTCGTGGCGAGCAGTACTTC
- TRBJ1-5 - TRBV28 CASSLGSGDRPQHF TGTGCCAGCAGTTTGGGGTCGGGAGATCGGCCCCAGCATTTT
- TRBJ2-3 TRBD1 TRBV27 CASSFQGALGADTQYF TGTGCCAGCAGTTTTCAGGGGGCGTTGGGTGCCGATACGCAGTATTTT
- TRBJ2-7 - TRBV28 CASSPRSKPSYEQYF TGTGCCAGCAGCCCCCGTAGTAAACCTTCCTACGAGCAGTACTTC
few TRBJ2-1 - TRBV9 CASSPPPGTSITRDEQFF TGTGCCAGCAGTCCGCCCCCCGGGACTTCGATCACCCGGGATGAGCAGTTCTTC
- TRBJ2-1 TRBD1 TRBV5-1 CASSAGQGPQDEQFF TGCGCCAGCAGCGCGGGACAGGGACCCCAGGATGAGCAGTTCTTC
- TRBJ1-5 TRBD1 TRBV6-6 CASSYSPGQAYQPQHF TGTGCCAGCAGTTATTCACCGGGACAGGCCTATCAGCCCCAGCATTTT
- TRBJ2-1 - TRBV7-8 CASSLSDNEQFF TGTGCCAGCAGCTTATCCGACAATGAGCAGTTCTTC
- TRBJ1-1 TRBD1 TRBV30 CAWSVGQGLGVPEAFF TGTGCCTGGAGTGTCGGACAGGGCCTTGGGGTCCCTGAAGCTTTCTTT
- TRBJ2-2 - TRBV11-3 CASSAVAGPNTGELFF TGTGCCAGCAGCGCCGTGGCAGGGCCAAACACCGGGGAGCTGTTTTTT
- TRBJ2-7 - TRBV27 CASSPTPLFGEQYF TGTGCCAGCAGCCCAACTCCACTTTTCGGGGAGCAGTACTTC
once TRBJ2-3 - TRBV30 CAWKVAGTDTQYF TGTGCCTGGAAGGTAGCGGGCACAGATACGCAGTATTTT
- TRBJ2-3 TRBD1 TRBV6-6 CASRGATGAADTQYF TGTGCCAGCAGGGGCGCGACAGGGGCCGCAGATACGCAGTATTTT
- TRBJ2-7 TRBD1 TRBV14 CASTRQGSGEQYF TGTGCCAGCACCCGACAGGGGTCTGGCGAGCAGTACTTC
- TRBJ2-1 TRBD2 TRBV28 CASSFHGLAENEQFF TGTGCCAGCAGTTTCCACGGACTAGCCGAGAATGAGCAGTTCTTC
- TRBJ1-1 - TRBV6-5 CASSYSLGHPTEAFF TGTGCCAGCAGTTACTCTCTGGGACACCCCACTGAAGCTTTCTTT